Reported below is one T cell receptor beta chain. The data stem from a study of T-cell reconstitution after alpha-beta-depleted transplantation in children. The CDR3 covers 13 residues. Trimming cost V 6 bases and J 0 bases, with 8 bases left between them. Germline V gives CDR1 MDHEN, CDR2 SYDVKM. It was with unique molecular identifiers that the TCRbeta library was prepared. TCRdb reanalysed the PCR reads using MiXCR and keeps one entry per CDR3 protein. The sample yields around 480,000 distinct CDR3 sequences, roughly 33% seen once. This chain connects TRBV28 to TRBJ1-1; no clear D. The TCR originated in a human donor who donated a stem cell graft to a child with aplastic anemia. The sample consisted of PBMCs from the stem cell graft donor, taken from the stem cell graft. This CDR3 is CASSHQLNTEAFF. The CDR3 DNA sequence: TGTGCCAGCAGCCACCAGTTGAACACTGAAGCTTTCTTT.